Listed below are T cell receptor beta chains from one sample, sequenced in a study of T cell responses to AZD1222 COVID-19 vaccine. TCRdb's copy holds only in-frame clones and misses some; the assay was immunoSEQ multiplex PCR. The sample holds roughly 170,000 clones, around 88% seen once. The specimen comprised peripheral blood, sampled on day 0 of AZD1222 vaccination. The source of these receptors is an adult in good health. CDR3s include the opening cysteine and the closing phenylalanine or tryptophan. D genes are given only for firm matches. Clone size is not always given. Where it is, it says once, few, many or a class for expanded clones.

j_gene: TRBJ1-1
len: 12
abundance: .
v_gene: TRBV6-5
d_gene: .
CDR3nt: TGTGCCAGCAGACTAACAGTTGTTGAAGCTTTCTTT
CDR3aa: CASRLTVVEAFF

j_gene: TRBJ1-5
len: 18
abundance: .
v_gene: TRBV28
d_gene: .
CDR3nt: TGTGCCAGCAGTTTCCCCACCTACCAGGGACGGGGCAATCAGCCCCAGCATTTT
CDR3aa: CASSFPTYQGRGNQPQHF

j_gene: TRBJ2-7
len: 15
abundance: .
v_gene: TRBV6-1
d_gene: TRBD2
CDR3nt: TGTGCCAGCAGTGAGACTAGCGGGAGCTCCTACGAGCAGTACTTC
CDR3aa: CASSETSGSSYEQYF

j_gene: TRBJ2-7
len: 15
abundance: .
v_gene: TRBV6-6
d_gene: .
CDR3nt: TGTGCCAGCAGTTACTCCCGGGACACCAGCTACGAGCAGTACTTC
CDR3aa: CASSYSRDTSYEQYF

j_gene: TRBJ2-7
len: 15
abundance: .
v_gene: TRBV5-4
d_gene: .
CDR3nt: TGTGCCAGCAGCCCCACAGGCAGCCCCGGGGGAGGGCAGTACTTC
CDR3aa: CASSPTGSPGGGQYF

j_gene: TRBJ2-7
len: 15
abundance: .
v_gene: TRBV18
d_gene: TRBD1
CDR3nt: TGTGCCAGCTCACCACAAGGGACAGGGGTCTACGAGCAGTACTTC
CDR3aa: CASSPQGTGVYEQYF

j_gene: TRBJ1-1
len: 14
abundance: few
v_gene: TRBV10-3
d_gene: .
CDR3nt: TGTGCCATCAGTGCCCAACAGGGGAACACTGAAGCTTTCTTT
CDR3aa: CAISAQQGNTEAFF

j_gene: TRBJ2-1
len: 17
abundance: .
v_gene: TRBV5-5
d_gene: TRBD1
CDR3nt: TGTGCCAGCAGCCACGGCTTTGGGGACAGCGCGTACAATGAGCAGTTCTTC
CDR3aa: CASSHGFGDSAYNEQFF

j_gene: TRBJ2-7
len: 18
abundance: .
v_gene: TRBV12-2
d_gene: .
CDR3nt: TGTGCAAGTCGCTTAGCCAGACTAGCGGGCCTCCGGCCCTACGAGCAGTACTTC
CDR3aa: CASRLARLAGLRPYEQYF

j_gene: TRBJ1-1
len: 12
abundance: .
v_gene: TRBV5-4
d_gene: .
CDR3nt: TGTGCCAGCAGCTTGGCAGGCCAAGAAGCTTTCTTT
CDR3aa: CASSLAGQEAFF

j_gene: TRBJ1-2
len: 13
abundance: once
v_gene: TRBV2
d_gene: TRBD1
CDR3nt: TGTGCCAGCAGTGAAGAGGGGGCGGGTGGCTACACCTTC
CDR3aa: CASSEEGAGGYTF

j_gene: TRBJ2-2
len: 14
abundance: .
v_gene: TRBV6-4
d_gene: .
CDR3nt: TGTGCCAGCAGTATCGATCCGAACACCGGGGAGCTGTTTTTT
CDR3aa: CASSIDPNTGELFF

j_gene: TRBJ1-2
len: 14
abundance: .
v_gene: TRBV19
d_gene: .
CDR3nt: TGTGCCAGTAGAAGCAGGGCCACGGCGGATGGCTACACCTTC
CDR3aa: CASRSRATADGYTF

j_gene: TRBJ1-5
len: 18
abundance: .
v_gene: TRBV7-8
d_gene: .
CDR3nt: TGTGCCAGCAGCTTAGACCTCACAGAAATCTATAGCAATCAGCCCCAGCATTTT
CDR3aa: CASSLDLTEIYSNQPQHF

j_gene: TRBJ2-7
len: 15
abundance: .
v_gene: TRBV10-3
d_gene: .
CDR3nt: TGTGCCATCAGTGAGTCGAGGAGCACCTCCTACGAGCAGTACTTC
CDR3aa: CAISESRSTSYEQYF

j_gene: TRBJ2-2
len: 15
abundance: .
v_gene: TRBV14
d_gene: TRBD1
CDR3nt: TGTGCCAGCAGCCAATACAGGGGGTACACCGGGGAGCTGTTTTTT
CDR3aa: CASSQYRGYTGELFF

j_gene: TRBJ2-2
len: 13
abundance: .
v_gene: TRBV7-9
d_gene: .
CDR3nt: TGTGCCAGCAGCTTACACGGGCTCGAGGAGCTGTTTTTT
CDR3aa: CASSLHGLEELFF

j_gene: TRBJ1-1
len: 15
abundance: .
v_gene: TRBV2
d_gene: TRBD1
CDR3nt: TGTGCCAGCAGACCCCGGACAGGGGCGAACACTGAAGCTTTCTTT
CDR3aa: CASRPRTGANTEAFF

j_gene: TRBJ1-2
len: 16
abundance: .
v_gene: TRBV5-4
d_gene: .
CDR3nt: TGTGCCAGCAGCTTGGTCCCGGGGGACGTATCTAATGGCTACACCTTC
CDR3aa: CASSLVPGDVSNGYTF

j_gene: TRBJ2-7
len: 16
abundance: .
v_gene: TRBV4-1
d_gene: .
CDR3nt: TGCGCCAGCAGCCAAGATCGAGAACTAGAGGCCTACGAGCAGTACTTC
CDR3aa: CASSQDRELEAYEQYF

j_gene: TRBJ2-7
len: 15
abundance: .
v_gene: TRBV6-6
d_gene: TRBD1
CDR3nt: TGTGCCAGCAGTTACATCGGACAGGGGTCCTACGAGCAGTACTTC
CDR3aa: CASSYIGQGSYEQYF

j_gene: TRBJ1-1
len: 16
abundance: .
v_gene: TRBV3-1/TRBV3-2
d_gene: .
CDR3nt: TGTGCCAGCAGCCACCTCCTTGGCCGTGGGGGCACTGAAGCTTTCTTT
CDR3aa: CASSHLLGRGGTEAFF

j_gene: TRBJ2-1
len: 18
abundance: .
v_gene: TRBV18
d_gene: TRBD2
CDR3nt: TGTGCCAGCTCACCACCGCCAGCGGGAGAGGGTTTTTACAATGAGCAGTTCTTC
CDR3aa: CASSPPPAGEGFYNEQFF

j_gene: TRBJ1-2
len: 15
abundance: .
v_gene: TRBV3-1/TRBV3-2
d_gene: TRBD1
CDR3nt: TGTGCCAGCAGCCAAGTGGGACAGCTCGGGGGTGGCTACACCTTC
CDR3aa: CASSQVGQLGGGYTF

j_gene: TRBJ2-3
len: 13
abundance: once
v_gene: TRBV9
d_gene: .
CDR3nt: TGTGCCAGCAGCCCCCCAACCACTGATACGCAGTATTTT
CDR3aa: CASSPPTTDTQYF

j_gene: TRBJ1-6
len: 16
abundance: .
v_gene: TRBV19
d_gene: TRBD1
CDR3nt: TGTGCCAGTAGTAAAATACCGGGACAGGATAATTCACCCCTCCACTTT
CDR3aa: CASSKIPGQDNSPLHF

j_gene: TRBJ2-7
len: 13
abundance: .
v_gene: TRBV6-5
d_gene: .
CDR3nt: TGTGCCAGCAGTTACCTTGGCCCACGTGAGCAGTACTTC
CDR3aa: CASSYLGPREQYF

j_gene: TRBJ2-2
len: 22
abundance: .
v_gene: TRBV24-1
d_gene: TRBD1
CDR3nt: TGTGCCACCAGTGATTTGCAAATCTGGGTCGAGGAGGGACAGGGGAACACCGGGGAGCTGTTTTTT
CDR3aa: CATSDLQIWVEEGQGNTGELFF

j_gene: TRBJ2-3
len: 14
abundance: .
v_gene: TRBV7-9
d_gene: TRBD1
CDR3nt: TGTGCCAGCAGCTTAGGACAGGGGAAAGATACGCAGTATTTT
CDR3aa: CASSLGQGKDTQYF